Many counts were recorded for the clone carrying this T cell receptor (beta chain). The CDR3 is made up of 14 amino acids. Germline lookup yields CDR1 SGHRS and CDR2 YFSETQ. After removal of 7 bases from V and 6 bases from J, the junction contained 7 bases not matched to a gene. The data stem from a study of regulatory T cells in long-lasting Graves disease. Time point defined: newly diagnosed GD, antithyroid drugs for less than 3 months. PBMC RNA served as the TCR library source. Building of the TCR beta libraries involved iRepertoire HTBI primers and Arm-PCR of CDR3 regions. TCRdb fed the multiplex PCR reads into MiXCR, producing one record per CDR3 protein. The data show some 500,000 distinct CDR3 sequences, with roughly 14% seen just once and roughly a tenth held by the top ten. This same sample was also part of a study on T cells in Graves' hyperthyroidism and ophthalmopathy.

The clonotype comes from a man in his thirties or forties with Graves disease. The input for sequencing was peripheral blood mononuclear cells (PBMCs), taken at new diagnosis, from a patient treated with antithyroid drugs. This chain connects TRBV5-1 to TRBJ2-4, with 10 bases aligning to TRBD1. CDR3 nucleotides: TGCGCCAGCTCCGGGACAGGGGCTGCAAACATTCAGTACTTC. Amino acid sequence: CASSGTGAANIQYF. Full variable domain (missing parts from reference TRBV5-1 and TRBJ2-4): KAGVTQTPRYLIKTRGQQVTLSCSPISGHRSVSWYQQTPGQGLQFLFEYFSETQRNKGNFPGRFSGRQFSNSRSEMNVSTLELGDSALYLCASSGTGAANIQYFGAGTRLSVL.